The clone carrying this T cell receptor beta chain was detected only a few times. Its antigen is not known. This sample was taken from a study of T cells in Graves' hyperthyroidism and ophthalmopathy. Study-level findings and limits: Ophthalmopathy was identified by the model a median around 6.3 months ahead of onset.

CDR3 length equals 13 residues. Germline loops: CDR1 GTSNPN, CDR2 SVGIG (reference sequence). Trimming removed 5 bases at V and 4 bases at J, with 13 bases between. Fresh peripheral blood, 10 ml, yielded the PBMCs. Amplification yielded TCR beta CDR3 regions, with RNA transcripts as the source. The HTBI primer set drove a first-round RT-PCR of the TCR CDR3. TCRdb re-called the multiplex PCR reads through MiXCR, storing one row per CDR3 protein. The table includes 700,000 or so distinct CDR3 sequences, roughly 15% detected once. The sequencing input was blood. The clonotype originates from a woman aged 45-60 years with Graves' ophthalmopathy. This chain uses TRBV30 with TRBJ2-3; no clear D gene. The CDR3 sequence is CAWSAGQPDTQYF. DNA for the CDR3: TGTGCCTGGTCGGCTGGGCAACCAGATACGCAGTATTTT. Variable domain in full (rest from reference TRBV30 and TRBJ2-3): SQTIHQWPATLVQPVGSPLSLECTVEGTSNPNLYWYRQAAGRGLQLLFYSVGIGQISSEVPQNLSASRPQDRQFILSSKKLLLSDSGFYLCAWSAGQPDTQYFGPGTRLTVL.